These T cell receptor beta chains were read from a single sample in a study of blood T cells in healthy people across ages. Using its own MiXCR run on the 5' RACE reads, TCRdb lists one record per CDR3 protein. The sample contains 1,800,000 or so distinct CDR3 sequences, about 39% of which appear only once. The source material was blood. All receptors come from a human donor in good health. The CDR3 runs from the conserved cysteine through the conserved F or W. The order of the fields is clone size, D gene, J gene, CDR3 length, V gene, CDR3 protein, CDR3 DNA. The D gene is left open where the match is weak. Clone sizes are given selectively: once, few, many, or a class where the clone is expanded.

.,.,TRBJ2-3,14,TRBV28,CASTQLVSTDTQYF,TGTGCCAGCACACAGCTTGTGAGCACAGATACGCAGTATTTT
.,.,TRBJ2-7,15,TRBV6-5,CASSPLTGGACEQYF,TGTGCCAGCAGTCCCCTTACTGGCGGGGCTTGCGAGCAGTACTTC
few,.,TRBJ1-4,16,TRBV4-3,CASSQGWGLANEKLFF,TGCGCCAGCAGCCAAGGTTGGGGGCTTGCTAATGAAAAACTGTTTTTT
.,.,TRBJ1-2,15,TRBV20-1,CSARDLGDFLYGYTF,TGCAGTGCTAGAGATCTAGGGGATTTTCTCTATGGCTACACCTTC
few,TRBD1,TRBJ1-5,12,TRBV20-1,CSQDRVGQPQHF,TGCAGCCAAGACAGGGTCGGGCAGCCCCAGCATTTT
.,.,TRBJ2-5,16,TRBV7-2,CASSGRTDTVRETQYF,TGTGCCAGCAGCGGACGGACGGACACTGTCCGGGAGACCCAGTACTTC
.,.,TRBJ2-1,13,TRBV27,CVSNGGPGNEQFF,TGTGTCAGCAACGGGGGGCCGGGAAATGAGCAGTTCTTC
once,.,TRBJ1-6,12,TRBV4-1,CASSQEGAALHF,TGCGCCAGCAGCCAAGAAGGAGCAGCCCTCCACTTT
many,TRBD2,TRBJ2-3,17,TRBV5-1,CASRFLAGGPSTDTQYF,TGCGCCAGCAGGTTTCTAGCGGGGGGGCCGAGCACAGATACGCAGTATTTT
.,.,TRBJ2-1,11,TRBV2,CASQVYNEQFF,TGTGCCTCGCAGGTCTACAATGAGCAGTTCTTC
.,.,TRBJ2-7,13,TRBV6-2/TRBV6-3,CASRTPSPDTQYF,TGTGCCAGCAGAACTCCGTCCCCAGACACCCAGTACTTC
few,.,TRBJ2-3,19,TRBV29-1,CSVAGLIGAVPTSTDTQYF,TGCAGCGTTGCTGGGTTAATCGGGGCAGTCCCGACATCCACAGATACGCAGTATTTT
.,.,TRBJ2-6,15,TRBV12-3/TRBV12-4,CASSSLPSGASVLTF,TGTGCCAGCAGTTCCCTCCCCTCTGGGGCCAGCGTCCTGACTTTC
.,.,TRBJ2-6,17,TRBV20-1,CSARDRSGFSGANVLTF,TGCAGTGCTAGAGATCGATCCGGGTTTTCTGGGGCCAACGTCCTGACTTTC
few,.,TRBJ2-7,13,TRBV7-9,CASSQPTSYEQYF,TGTGCCAGCAGCCAACCCACTAGTTACGAGCAGTACTTC
few,.,TRBJ2-7,14,TRBV11-3,CASSTRDGTYEQYF,TGTGCCAGCAGCACCCGGGACGGAACCTACGAGCAGTACTTC
once,TRBD2,TRBJ2-5,17,TRBV3-1,CASSQGTSGGAGETQYF,TGTGCCAGCAGCCAAGGAACTAGCGGGGGGGCCGGGGAGACCCAGTACTTC
few,.,TRBJ2-3,16,TRBV12-3/TRBV12-4,CASSLGQGVGTDTQYF,TGTGCCAGCAGTTTGGGGCAGGGAGTGGGCACAGATACGCAGTATTTT
few,.,TRBJ2-7,13,TRBV6-5,CASSYSHGYEQYF,TGTGCCAGCAGTTACTCGCACGGCTACGAGCAGTACTTC
.,.,TRBJ1-5,12,TRBV29-1,CSVAGSDQPQHF,TGCAGCGTTGCGGGAAGCGATCAGCCCCAGCATTTT
few,TRBD2,TRBJ2-3,11,TRBV29-1,CSVDSGSLQYF,TGCAGCGTTGATAGCGGGTCCCTTCAGTATTTT
few,TRBD2,TRBJ2-7,17,TRBV9,CASSAGLAGGLSCEQYF,TGTGCCAGCAGCGCGGGACTAGCGGGGGGGCTCTCCTGCGAGCAGTACTTC
many,TRBD2,TRBJ2-1,16,TRBV7-3,CASRLAGGSSYNEQFF,TGTGCCAGCCGACTAGCGGGGGGAAGCTCCTACAATGAGCAGTTCTTC
many,.,TRBJ2-7,14,TRBV20-1,CSARDYDGAYEQYF,TGCAGTGCTAGAGATTATGACGGCGCCTACGAGCAGTACTTC
few,.,TRBJ1-2,17,TRBV3-1,CASSRAPGTPGGYGYTF,TGTGCCAGCAGCCGCGCACCCGGGACCCCTGGGGGCTATGGCTACACCTTC
few,.,TRBJ2-7,16,TRBV14,CASSQDGVISSYEQYF,TGTGCCAGCAGCCAAGATGGGGTGATCAGCTCCTACGAGCAGTACTTC
few,TRBD1,TRBJ2-1,15,TRBV20-1,CSARDRGPAYNEQFF,TGCAGTGCTAGAGATAGGGGGCCGGCCTACAATGAGCAGTTCTTC
.,.,TRBJ2-7,12,TRBV29-1,CSVLVNNYEQYF,TGCAGCGTTTTAGTGAACAACTACGAGCAGTACTTC
few,.,TRBJ1-2,15,TRBV19,CASSHSGGGGDGYTF,TGTGCCAGTAGTCACTCCGGGGGAGGCGGTGATGGCTACACCTTC
few,.,TRBJ2-7,15,TRBV28,CASLGGIISLYEQYF,TGTGCCAGTCTAGGCGGGATTATAAGTCTCTACGAGCAGTACTTC
.,TRBD1,TRBJ1-2,15,TRBV4-3,CASSQVGGTGDGYTF,TGCGCCAGCAGCCAAGTAGGGGGGACAGGCGATGGCTACACCTTC
few,TRBD2,TRBJ2-1,15,TRBV6-4,CASSEDGGTYNEQFF,TGTGCCAGCAGTGAGGACGGGGGGACCTACAATGAGCAGTTCTTC
few,TRBD1,TRBJ1-2,16,TRBV27,CASSSTAADRAYGYTF,TGTGCCAGCAGTTCAACTGCCGCGGACAGGGCCTATGGCTACACCTTC
.,.,TRBJ2-6,15,TRBV10-3,CAIKQDHSGANVLTF,TGTGCCATTAAACAGGATCACTCGGGGGCCAACGTCCTGACTTTC
.,.,TRBJ2-2,13,TRBV12-3/TRBV12-4,CASSRPGSGELFF,TGTGCCAGCAGCCGCCCCGGGAGCGGGGAGCTGTTTTTT
.,TRBD2,TRBJ2-3,16,TRBV6-5,CASIRTSGGTTDTQYF,TGTGCCAGCATCCGGACTAGCGGGGGAACCACAGATACGCAGTATTTT
.,.,TRBJ2-6,17,TRBV7-2,CASSPQGITSGANVLTF,TGTGCCAGCAGCCCACAAGGGATTACCTCTGGGGCCAACGTCCTGACTTTC